This is a list of T cell receptor beta chains from one sample in a study of T cells in narcolepsy. Using immunoSEQ multiplex PCR, the repertoire was profiled, and TCRdb retains in-frame clones only, with some absent. The repertoire consists of approximately 30,000 clones, with about 89% occurring once and the leading ten covering about 1.1%. Sequencing input: CD45RA- memory CD4+ T cells from PBMCs. These TCRs come from a human donor with narcolepsy. Both conserved end residues are part of each CDR3. The D gene is left open where the match is weak. A row's size may be missing; if present it is once, few, many or a size class.

j_gene | v_gene | d_gene | abundance | CDR3nt | CDR3aa
TRBJ2-1 | TRBV10-3 | NA | once | TGTGCCATTAGCTATTCGCGAATTTACAATGAGCAGTTCTTC | CAISYSRIYNEQFF
TRBJ1-2 | TRBV6-5 | NA | NA | TGTGCCAGCAGGGCTACAGGCGGACTTTCTATTGGCTACACCTTC | CASRATGGLSIGYTF
TRBJ2-2 | TRBV11-2 | NA | NA | TGTGCCAGCAGCCAGATGGGGGGTTCCGGGGAGCTGTTTTTT | CASSQMGGSGELFF
TRBJ1-1 | TRBV7-9 | NA | NA | TGTGCCAGTAGCCGTTTTCCTGAAGCTTTCTTT | CASSRFPEAFF
TRBJ2-1 | TRBV9 | NA | once | TGTGCCAGCAGCGTAGCTACTTTTGGGGCAGGGATCAATGAGCAGTTCTTC | CASSVATFGAGINEQFF
TRBJ1-2 | TRBV5-1 | NA | NA | TGCGCCAGCAGCTTGGGGGGAGGGTACGATGGCTACACCTTC | CASSLGGGYDGYTF
TRBJ2-3 | TRBV5-1 | TRBD1 | NA | TGCGCCAGCAGCTTGGGGGGACAGGGGTATTCAGATACGCAGTATTTT | CASSLGGQGYSDTQYF
TRBJ2-5 | TRBV5-1 | TRBD2 | NA | TGCGCCAGCAGCTCTAGCGGCCCAGAGACCCAGTACTTC | CASSSSGPETQYF
TRBJ1-6 | TRBV10-3 | TRBD1 | NA | TGTGCCATCAGTGCCCAGGGGGGTAATTCACCCCTCCACTTT | CAISAQGGNSPLHF
TRBJ1-5 | TRBV5-3 | NA | NA | TGTGCCAGAAGCCGTAGAGGAATTAAAGGGGGAAGCAATCAGCCCCAGCATTTT | CARSRRGIKGGSNQPQHF
TRBJ2-5 | TRBV10-1 | NA | NA | TGCGCCAGCAGTGCGCGACCTGGGGAGACCCAGTACTTC | CASSARPGETQYF
TRBJ2-1 | TRBV10-2 | NA | NA | TGCGCCAGCAGTGAGCAGGTCTCCTACAATGAGCAGTTCTTC | CASSEQVSYNEQFF
TRBJ2-2 | TRBV5-1 | NA | few | TGCGCCAGCAGCTTGGGCATGAACACCGGGGAGCTGTTTTTT | CASSLGMNTGELFF
TRBJ2-1 | TRBV28 | TRBD2 | NA | TGTGCCAGCAGTTCTCCGGGACTAGCGGGTTCCAATGAGCAGTTCTTC | CASSSPGLAGSNEQFF
TRBJ1-1 | TRBV5-1 | TRBD1 | NA | TGCGCCAGCAGCACCGGGACAGGCGTCGAAGCTTTCTTT | CASSTGTGVEAFF
TRBJ2-3 | TRBV2 | NA | NA | TGTGCCAGCAGTGGATTATCCACAGATACGCAGTATTTT | CASSGLSTDTQYF
TRBJ1-1 | TRBV6-1 | NA | NA | TGTGCCAGCAGTGAATGGGCAGCCGGGACTGAAGCTTTCTTT | CASSEWAAGTEAFF
TRBJ2-1 | TRBV9 | NA | NA | TGTGCCAGCAGCGTAGTAGGGGATGAGCAGTTCTTC | CASSVVGDEQFF
TRBJ1-3 | TRBV5-1 | NA | once | TGCGCCAGCAGCTTGGAACCAGGGGTCTCTGGAAACACCATATATTTT | CASSLEPGVSGNTIYF
TRBJ2-1 | TRBV6-5 | TRBD2 | NA | TGTGCCAGCAGTGTAGGACTAGCTAAAGTCGTTGAGCAGTTCTTC | CASSVGLAKVVEQFF
TRBJ1-1 | TRBV2 | NA | NA | TGTGCCAGCACCCGACGGACCTCAAACACTGAAGCTTTCTTT | CASTRRTSNTEAFF
TRBJ1-2 | TRBV5-1 | NA | NA | TGCGCCAGCAGCCCGGGGGGCGCGGGCTATGGCTACACCTTC | CASSPGGAGYGYTF
TRBJ2-6 | TRBV4-1 | NA | NA | TGCGCCAGCAGCCAAGGTGTCGGTTCCTCTGGGGCCAACGTCCTGACTTTC | CASSQGVGSSGANVLTF
TRBJ1-6 | TRBV6-1 | TRBD1 | NA | TGTGCCAGCAGGGGGGCAGGGGGAAATAATTCACCCCTCCACTTT | CASRGAGGNNSPLHF
TRBJ1-4 | TRBV10-2 | TRBD1 | NA | TGCGCCAGCAGTGTCGGGACAGGTGAAAAACTGTTTTTT | CASSVGTGEKLFF